These 30 T cell receptor beta chains came from one sample sequenced in a study of regulatory T cells in long-lasting Graves disease. The sample's time point: persistent/refractory GD, antithyroid drugs over 5 years with positive TRAb. Construction of the TCR library relied on RNA isolated from PBMCs. To make TCR beta libraries, researchers used iRepertoire HTBI primers and Arm-PCR of CDR3 regions. Each CDR3 protein is one row after TCRdb ran MiXCR on the multiplex PCR reads. The sample lists fewer than 450,000 distinct CDR3 sequences; around 20% were seen once. This specimen was peripheral blood mononuclear cells (PBMCs), taken when the disease was refractory, from a patient treated with antithyroid drugs. The receptor source for this set is a female donor with Graves disease.

Ten or more counts support this clonotype. The chain has TRBV20-1 and TRBJ2-5; 9 bases are a match to TRBD2. Germline trimming cut 0 bases from V and 5 bases from J; bases unmatched to any gene: 7. This CDR3 is 15 amino acids long. Per germline, CDR1 DFQATT and CDR2 SNEGSKA (reference sequence). CDR3 in amino acids: CSARDLISGSETQYF. The CDR3 coding sequence is TGCAGTGCTAGAGATCTCATTAGCGGGAGTGAGACCCAGTACTTC.

This clonotype was observed many times. The V and J genes are TRBV20-1 and TRBJ2-7; D perhaps matches TRBD1 (6 bases). Deletions cut 8 bases from V and 0 bases from J, with 11 bases between. CDR3 size: 12 residues. In germline, CDR1 is DFQATT, CDR2 SNEGSKA (reference sequence). The CDR3 loop reads CSRTDLSYEQYF. In nucleotides, the CDR3 is TGCAGTAGGACAGACCTCTCCTACGAGCAGTACTTC.

This clonotype was seen at least ten times. The chain employs TRBV7-8 and TRBJ1-5, with 9 bases matching TRBD1. V gave up 1 base and J gave up 4 bases; unmatched junction bases: 2. CDR3 length equals 15 residues. Germline V gives CDR1 SGHVS, CDR2 FQNEAQ. The CDR3 bases are TGTGCCAGCAGCTTAGTGGGACAGGGAAATCAGCCCCAGCATTTT. Residues: CASSLVGQGNQPQHF.

The chain has TRBV7-2 and TRBJ2-2, with 13 bases aligning to TRBD2. CDR3 length: 17 residues. CDR1 is SGHTA, CDR2 FQGNSA, per germline. The V gene end was trimmed by 6 bases and the J gene end by 5 bases; junction bases not matched to a gene: 9. The DNA for the CDR3 is TGTGCCAGCAGTCTTGATTGGACTAGCGGGAGAACCGGGGAGCTGTTTTTT. It codes for CASSLDWTSGRTGELFF.

The chain uses TRBV5-1 and TRBJ1-2; D is possibly TRBD1 (6 bases). V dropped 2 bases and J dropped 0 bases, with 14 bases sitting between them. This CDR3 region has 16 residues. Germline V gene lookup returns CDR1 SGHRS and CDR2 YFSETQ. The CDR3 sequence is CASSLPRGGSNYGYTF. The CDR3 bases are TGCGCCAGCAGCTTACCCAGGGGAGGTTCTAACTATGGCTACACCTTC.

The genes are TRBV6-1 and TRBJ2-7; D is ambiguous. V lost 1 base and J lost 0, with 13 bases in between. Germline assignment: CDR1 MNHNS and CDR2 SASEGT. The CDR3 sequence is 16 residues long. The CDR3, as DNA: TGTGCCAGCAGTGAAGGGGTACTCCTGAGCTCCTACGAGCAGTACTTC. Amino acid sequence: CASSEGVLLSSYEQYF.

The chain links TRBV19 to TRBJ1-5; D is undetermined. V was cut by 9 bases and J by 6 bases, with 15 bases left in between. The length of the CDR3 is 13 residues. CDR1 and CDR2 from the germline V gene are LNHDA and SQIVND (reference sequence). Here the CDR3 reads CASSRVVAQPQHF. The DNA of the CDR3 is TGTGCCAGCTCAAGGGTGGTCGCTCAGCCCCAGCATTTT. Full variable domain (missing parts from reference TRBV19 and TRBJ1-5): DGGITQSPKYLFRKEGQNVTLSCEQNLNHDAMYWYRQDPGQGLRLIYYSQIVNDFQKGDIAEGYSVSREKKESFPLTVTSAQKNPTAFYLCASSRVVAQPQHFGDGTRLSIL.

This clonotype appeared many times. The chain combines TRBV15 with TRBJ2-6; D is unclear. Germline V gene sequence: CDR1 LNHNV, CDR2 YYDKDF (reference sequence). V was clipped by 1 base and J by 1 base, with 8 bases between them. The length of the CDR3 is 16 residues. CDR3 coding DNA: TGTGCCACCAGCAGAGGAGGATCGTCTGGGGCCAACGTCCTGACTTTC. Its protein is CATSRGGSSGANVLTF.

In the case of this clonotype: With a much larger clone just one base away, this may be a read error. Since the CDR3 does not end with the conserved phenylalanine or tryptophan, this likely comes from a read error. This rearrangement joins TRBV28 to TRBJ1-6; D possibly corresponds to TRBD1 (5 bases). V was trimmed by 7 bases and J by 6 bases, leaving 7 bases between them. Germline-derived CDR1 and CDR2 are MDHEN and SYDVKM. The CDR3 length is 12 residues. CDR3 sequence: CASTDSNSPLHS. Here the CDR3 DNA reads TGTGCCAGCACCGACAGTAATTCACCCCTCCACTCT.

Many counts were recorded for this clonotype. V and J are TRBV20-1 and TRBJ2-7; D gene unclear. CDR3 length: 14 residues. CDR1 is DFQATT and CDR2 is SNEGSKA in the germline V gene (reference sequence). Trimming removed 0 bases at V and 2 bases at J, with 11 bases between. CDR3 sequence: CSARDPAVTYEQYF. The DNA of the CDR3 is TGCAGTGCTAGAGATCCCGCGGTGACCTACGAGCAGTACTTC.

This clonotype was counted only a few times. The chain employs TRBV11-2 and TRBJ2-4, with TRBD2 matching 9 bases. After removal of 5 bases from V and 3 bases from J, the junction contained 20 bases not matched to a gene. Germline V CDR1 and CDR2: SGHAT, FQNNGV. The CDR3 is 20 amino acids. CDR3 sequence reads: CASSDLWGTLAGADKNIQYF. CDR3 DNA: TGTGCCAGCAGCGACTTGTGGGGGACTTTAGCGGGAGCGGACAAAAACATTCAGTACTTC.

In its sample, this clonotype was seen once. The final CDR3 position lacks the conserved phenylalanine or tryptophan, pointing to a likely read error. This sequence joins TRBV20-1 and TRBJ2-5; perhaps D is TRBD1 or TRBD2 (5 bases each). This CDR3 contains 12 residues. Germline V lookup: CDR1 DFQATT, CDR2 SNEGSKA (reference sequence). Between the trimmed V and J ends, which lost 6 bases and 5 bases, there was a span of 13 bases. DNA for the CDR3: TGCAGTGCAAGATGGGGCGGGGAGACCCAGTACTCC. Amino acid sequence: CSARWGGETQYS.

This clonotype turned up a few times. The V gene is TRBV6-5, the J gene TRBJ2-3; 14 positions match TRBD2. V shed 2 bases, J shed 2 bases, and the junction held 15 bases outside the gene matches. Germline V lookup: CDR1 MNHEY, CDR2 SVGAGI. This CDR3 has 21 residues. For the CDR3, the DNA is TGTGCCAGCAGTTACCGGGGCACGGGACTAGCGGGAGCCGCACCCACAGATACGCAGTATTTT. Protein sequence: CASSYRGTGLAGAAPTDTQYF.

The genes are TRBV20-1 and TRBJ1-1; 9 positions match TRBD1. V lost 2 bases and J lost 4; bases outside the gene matches: 8. Germline CDR1 DFQATT, CDR2 SNEGSKA (reference sequence). The CDR3 is 15 amino acids. The CDR3 region is CSARQSQGASTEAFF. The DNA of the CDR3 is TGCAGTGCTAGACAATCACAGGGGGCGAGCACTGAAGCTTTCTTT.

J is TRBJ2-1 and V is TRBV5-1, with 9 bases aligning to TRBD2. The V and J ends lost 0 bases and 5 bases, in that order; junction bases with no gene match: 6. Germline V gives CDR1 SGHRS, CDR2 YFSETQ. The CDR3 runs 16 residues. In nucleotides, the CDR3 is TGCGCCAGCAGCTTGGCTAGCGGGATGAGCAACAATGAGCAGTTCTTC. This encodes CASSLASGMSNNEQFF.

The rearrangement joins TRBV10-3 to TRBJ1-5; D is unclear. Per the germline V gene, CDR1 is ENHRY and CDR2 is SYGVKD. The CDR3 totals 14 residues. V lost 4 bases and J lost 0, with 7 bases in between. The CDR3 region has the DNA TGTGCCATCAGTGGGGTATATAGCAATCAGCCCCAGCATTTT. Encoded protein: CAISGVYSNQPQHF.

The chain recombines TRBV29-1 with TRBJ1-1, with 8 bases identical to TRBD1. This CDR3 region has 14 residues. Germline loops: CDR1 SQVTM, CDR2 ANQGSEA. The V and J ends lost 6 bases and 4 bases, in that order; junction bases with no gene match: 10. The CDR3 sequence: CSVKEGTGSTEAFF. CDR3 nucleotide sequence: TGCAGCGTGAAGGAAGGGACAGGCAGCACTGAAGCTTTCTTT.

This clonotype was picked up many times. This chain links TRBV6-1 with TRBJ1-2, with 8 nucleotides matching TRBD1. After removal of 7 bases from V and 5 bases from J, the junction contained 12 bases not matched to a gene. This CDR3 has 15 residues. Germline CDR1 is MNHNS and CDR2 is SASEGT. CDR3 region: CASTSPRTGKYGYTF. DNA of the CDR3: TGTGCCAGCACCTCTCCTCGGACAGGGAAGTATGGCTACACCTTC.

This clonotype was counted at least ten times. The rearrangement joins TRBV24-1 to TRBJ2-5; no firm D call. Germline CDR1 is KGHDR and CDR2 is SFDVKD. The CDR3 is 13 amino acids. V lost 9 bases, J lost 2 bases, and 12 bases lay in between. This CDR3 reads CATSDGKQETQYF. CDR3 nucleotide sequence: TGTGCCACCTCGGACGGAAAACAAGAGACCCAGTACTTC.

The chain employs TRBV20-1 and TRBJ2-7; 10 nucleotides agree with TRBD1. This CDR3 is built from 14 residues. Trimming at V came to 0 bases and at J to 5 bases, leaving 4 bases not matched to a gene. Germline CDR1 and CDR2: DFQATT and SNEGSKA (reference sequence). The CDR3 here is CSAREGTGADEQYF. CDR3 nucleotide sequence: TGCAGTGCTAGAGAAGGGACAGGGGCCGACGAGCAGTACTTC.

This clonotype came up once. CDR3 bases: TGCGCCAGCACCGGGGTCGGCTACGAGCAGTACTTC. This sequence encodes CASTGVGYEQYF. The V and J genes are TRBV5-1 and TRBJ2-7; possible D gene TRBD2, 5 bases. The germline V and J ends were trimmed by 6 bases and 3 bases, with 10 bases remaining between them. The germline V gene encodes CDR1 SGHRS and CDR2 YFSETQ. The CDR3 has 12 residues.

This clonotype was detected a few times. J is TRBJ2-2 and V is TRBV2, with D possibly matching TRBD1 (6 bases). Germline CDR1 reads SNHLY; CDR2 reads FYNNEI. The V end lost 8 bases, the J end lost 6 bases, and 10 bases lay between the germline ends. This CDR3 is built from 12 residues. In DNA, the CDR3 is TGTGCCAGCGGGGGCATGGCCGGGGAGCTGTTTTTT. Translating gives CASGGMAGELFF.

This clonotype occurred a few times. The gene calls are TRBV15 and TRBJ1-2, with D perhaps TRBD1 (6 bases). Trimming left V 0 bases short and J 3 bases short, with 11 bases between. The germline CDR1 and CDR2 sequences are LNHNV and YYDKDF (reference sequence). The CDR3 spans 15 residues. CDR3 in amino acids: CATSREVGAYYGYTF. The DNA of the CDR3 is TGTGCCACCAGCAGAGAAGTGGGGGCGTACTATGGCTACACCTTC.

This clonotype showed up just a few times. This rearrangement joins TRBV7-8 to TRBJ2-1; D uncertain. This CDR3 comprises 13 residues. Germline assignment: CDR1 SGHVS and CDR2 FQNEAQ. Deletions cut 1 base from V and 7 bases from J, with 8 bases between. The CDR3 reads CASSLGTVNEQFF. CDR3 DNA: TGTGCCAGCAGCTTAGGAACGGTAAATGAGCAGTTCTTC.

The chain couples TRBV28 to TRBJ2-2; D ambiguous. This CDR3 is 15 amino acids long. The V and J ends lost 3 bases and 0 bases respectively, with 8 bases between them. CDR1 and CDR2 from the germline V gene are MDHEN and SYDVKM. The chain's CDR3 is CASSFDISNTGELFF. The CDR3 DNA is TGTGCCAGCAGTTTTGACATATCGAACACCGGGGAGCTGTTTTTT.

Many counts were recorded for this clonotype. The V and J genes are TRBV6-5 and TRBJ2-2; TRBD2 agrees at 11 bases. Germline trimming cut 0 bases from V and 6 bases from J; bases unmatched to any gene: 12. CDR1 and CDR2 (germline): MNHEY, SVGAGI. This CDR3 region has 19 residues. CDR3 DNA: TGTGCCAGCAGTTACTCGAAGCTAGCGGGAGGCACCATAGCCGGGGAGCTGTTTTTT. It translates to CASSYSKLAGGTIAGELFF.

This clonotype appeared many times. This sequence joins TRBV28 and TRBJ1-2, with D maybe TRBD1 (5 bases). CDR1 is MDHEN and CDR2 is SYDVKM in the germline V gene. The CDR3 has 15 residues. V shed 8 bases and J shed 2 bases, with 18 bases lying between them. CDR3 sequence reads: CASLPSGRGNYGYTF. In DNA form, the CDR3 reads TGTGCCAGCCTTCCCAGTGGACGGGGGAACTATGGCTACACCTTC.

The V and J genes are TRBV30 and TRBJ2-6; D perhaps matches TRBD1 (5 bases). V lost 4 bases, J lost 0 bases, and 10 bases lay in between. The CDR3 totals 15 residues. Germline loops: CDR1 GTSNPN, CDR2 SVGIG (reference sequence). The DNA of the CDR3 is TGTGCCTGGAAGGGGTCGCTCTCTGGGGCCAACGTCCTGACTTTC. Its translation: CAWKGSLSGANVLTF. The full variable domain, its missing parts supplied by reference TRBV30 and TRBJ2-6, is SQTIHQWPATLVQPVGSPLSLECTVEGTSNPNLYWYRQAAGRGLQLLFYSVGIGQISSEVPQNLSASRPQDRQFILSSKKLLLSDSGFYLCAWKGSLSGANVLTFGAGSRLTVL.

This clonotype was recorded at least ten times. The chain joins TRBV6-2 or TRBV6-3 to TRBJ1-1; no clear D. Looked up from germline, CDR1 is MNHEY and CDR2 is SVGEGT. This CDR3 is 11 amino acids long. With 4 bases removed from V and 10 bases from J, the gap between germline ends came to 10 bases. The DNA of the CDR3 is TGTGCCAGCAGTTCGGAGTTTAGAGCTTTCTTT. It is translated as CASSSEFRAFF.

The chain employs TRBV5-1 and TRBJ2-5; a possible D gene is TRBD2 (5 bases). The CDR3 runs 15 residues. Trimming pared 0 bases from V and 5 bases from J, leaving 14 bases between. Germline V CDR1 and CDR2: SGHRS, YFSETQ. CDR3 sequence: CASSLGPWEQETQYF. The CDR3 DNA reads TGCGCCAGCAGCTTGGGGCCATGGGAGCAGGAGACCCAGTACTTC.